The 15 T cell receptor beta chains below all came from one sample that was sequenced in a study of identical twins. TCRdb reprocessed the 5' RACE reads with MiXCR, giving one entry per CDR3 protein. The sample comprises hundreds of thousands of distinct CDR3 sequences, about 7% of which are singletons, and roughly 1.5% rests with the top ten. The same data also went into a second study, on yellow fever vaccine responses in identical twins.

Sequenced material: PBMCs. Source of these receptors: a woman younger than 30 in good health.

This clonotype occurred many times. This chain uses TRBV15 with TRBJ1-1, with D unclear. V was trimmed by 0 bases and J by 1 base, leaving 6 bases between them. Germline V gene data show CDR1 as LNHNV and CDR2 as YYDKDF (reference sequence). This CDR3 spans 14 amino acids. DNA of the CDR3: TGTGCCACCAGCAGAGAGCCAGAGAACACTGAAGCTTTCTTT. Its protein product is CATSREPENTEAFF.

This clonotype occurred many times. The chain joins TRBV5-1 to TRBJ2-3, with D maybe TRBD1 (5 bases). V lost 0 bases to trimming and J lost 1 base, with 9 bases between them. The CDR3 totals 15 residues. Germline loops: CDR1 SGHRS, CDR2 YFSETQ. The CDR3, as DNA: TGCGCCAGCAGCTTGGCGACAGCCGGCACAGATACGCAGTATTTT. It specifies CASSLATAGTDTQYF.

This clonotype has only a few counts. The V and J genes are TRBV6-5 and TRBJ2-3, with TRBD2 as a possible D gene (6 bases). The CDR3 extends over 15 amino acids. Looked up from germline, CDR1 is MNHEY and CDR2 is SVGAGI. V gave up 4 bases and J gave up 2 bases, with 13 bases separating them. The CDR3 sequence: CASSSLARATDTQYF. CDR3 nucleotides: TGTGCCAGCAGTTCTCTAGCGCGGGCCACAGATACGCAGTATTTT.

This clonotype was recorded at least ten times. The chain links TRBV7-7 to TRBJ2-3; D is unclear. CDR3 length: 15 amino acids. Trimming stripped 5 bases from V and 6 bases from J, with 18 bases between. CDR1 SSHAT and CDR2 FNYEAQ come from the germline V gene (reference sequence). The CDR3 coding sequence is TGTGCCAGCAGCCGCGGAATTGGGGTACTGGATACGCAGTATTTT. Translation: CASSRGIGVLDTQYF.

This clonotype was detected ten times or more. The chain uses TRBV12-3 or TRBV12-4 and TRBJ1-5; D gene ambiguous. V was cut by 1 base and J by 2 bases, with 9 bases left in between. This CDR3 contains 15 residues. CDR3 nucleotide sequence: TGTGCCAGCAGTTTAGGGACTTGGGGCAATCAGCCCCAGCATTTT. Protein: CASSLGTWGNQPQHF.

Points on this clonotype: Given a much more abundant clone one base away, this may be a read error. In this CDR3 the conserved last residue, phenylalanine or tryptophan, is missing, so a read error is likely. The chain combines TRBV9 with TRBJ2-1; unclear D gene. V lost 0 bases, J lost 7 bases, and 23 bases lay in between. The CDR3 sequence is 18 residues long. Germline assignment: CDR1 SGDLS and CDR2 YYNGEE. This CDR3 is CASSVADTTYRPLNEQFY. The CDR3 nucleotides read TGTGCCAGCAGCGTAGCCGACACAACGTACCGGCCCCTGAATGAGCAGTTCTAC.

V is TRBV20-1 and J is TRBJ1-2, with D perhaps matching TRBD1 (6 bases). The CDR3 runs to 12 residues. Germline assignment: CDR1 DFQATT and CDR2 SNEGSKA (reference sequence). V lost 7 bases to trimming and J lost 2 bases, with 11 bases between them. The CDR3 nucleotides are TGCAGTGTCAGGGGCGGAAACTATGGCTACACCTTC. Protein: CSVRGGNYGYTF.

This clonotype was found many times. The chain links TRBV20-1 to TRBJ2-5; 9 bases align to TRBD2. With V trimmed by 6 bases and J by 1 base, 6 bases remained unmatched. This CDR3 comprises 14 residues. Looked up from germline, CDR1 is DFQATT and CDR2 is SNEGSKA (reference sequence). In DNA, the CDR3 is TGCAGTGCCCCTCTAGCGGGGACCCAAGAGACCCAGTACTTC. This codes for CSAPLAGTQETQYF.

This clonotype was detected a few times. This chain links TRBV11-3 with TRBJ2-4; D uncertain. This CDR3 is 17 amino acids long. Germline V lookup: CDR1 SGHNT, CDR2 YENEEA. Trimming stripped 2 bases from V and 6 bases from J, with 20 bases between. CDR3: CASSLIYPDVELNIQYF. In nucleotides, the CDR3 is TGTGCCAGCAGCTTAATTTACCCGGACGTCGAACTAAACATTCAGTACTTC. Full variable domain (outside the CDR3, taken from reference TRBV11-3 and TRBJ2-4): EAGVVQSPRYKIIEKKQPVAFWCNPISGHNTLYWYLQNLGQGPELLIRYENEEAVDDSQLPKDRFSAERLKGVDSTLKIQPAELGDSAVYLCASSLIYPDVELNIQYFGAGTRLSVL.

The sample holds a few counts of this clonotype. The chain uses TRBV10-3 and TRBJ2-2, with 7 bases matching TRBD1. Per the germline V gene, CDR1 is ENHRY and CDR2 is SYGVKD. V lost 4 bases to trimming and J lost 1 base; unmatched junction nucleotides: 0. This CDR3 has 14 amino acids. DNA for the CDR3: TGTGCCATCAGTGGGACAGGGAACACCGGGGAGCTGTTTTTT. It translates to CAISGTGNTGELFF.

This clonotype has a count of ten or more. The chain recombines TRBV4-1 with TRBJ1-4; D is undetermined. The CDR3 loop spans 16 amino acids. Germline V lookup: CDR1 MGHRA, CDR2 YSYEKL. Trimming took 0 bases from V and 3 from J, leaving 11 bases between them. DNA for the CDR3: TGCGCCAGCAGCCAAGAAGGAGGGCTGGCTAATGAAAAACTGTTTTTT. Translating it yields CASSQEGGLANEKLFF.

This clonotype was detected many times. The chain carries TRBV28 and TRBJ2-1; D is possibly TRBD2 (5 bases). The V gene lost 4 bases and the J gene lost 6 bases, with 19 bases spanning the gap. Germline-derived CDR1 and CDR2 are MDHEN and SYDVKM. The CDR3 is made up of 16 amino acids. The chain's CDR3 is CASSSLTEGGANEQFF. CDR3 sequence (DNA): TGTGCCAGCAGTTCCCTTACCGAGGGTGGAGCCAATGAGCAGTTCTTC.

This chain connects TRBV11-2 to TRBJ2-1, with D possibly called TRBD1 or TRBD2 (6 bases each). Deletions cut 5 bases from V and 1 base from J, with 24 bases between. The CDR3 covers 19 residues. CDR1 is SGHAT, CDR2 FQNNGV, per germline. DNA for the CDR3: TGTGCCAGCAGCCTCCGGGACTCAAGAGAGGGGGGATCCTACAATGAGCAGTTCTTC. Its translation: CASSLRDSREGGSYNEQFF.

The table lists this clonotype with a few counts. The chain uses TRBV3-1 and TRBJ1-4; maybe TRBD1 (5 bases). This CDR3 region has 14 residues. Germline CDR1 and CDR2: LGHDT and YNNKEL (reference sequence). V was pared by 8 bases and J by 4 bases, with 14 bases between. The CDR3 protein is CASALGTDNEKLFF. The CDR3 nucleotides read TGTGCCAGCGCGTTAGGGACGGATAATGAAAAACTGTTTTTT.

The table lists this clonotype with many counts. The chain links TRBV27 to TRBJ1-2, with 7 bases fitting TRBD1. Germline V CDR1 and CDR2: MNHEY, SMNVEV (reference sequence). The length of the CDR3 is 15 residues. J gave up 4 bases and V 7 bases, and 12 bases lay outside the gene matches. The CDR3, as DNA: TGTGCCAGCACGGCTCTCCTAGGGGGCGCCTATGGCTACACCTTC. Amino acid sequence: CASTALLGGAYGYTF.